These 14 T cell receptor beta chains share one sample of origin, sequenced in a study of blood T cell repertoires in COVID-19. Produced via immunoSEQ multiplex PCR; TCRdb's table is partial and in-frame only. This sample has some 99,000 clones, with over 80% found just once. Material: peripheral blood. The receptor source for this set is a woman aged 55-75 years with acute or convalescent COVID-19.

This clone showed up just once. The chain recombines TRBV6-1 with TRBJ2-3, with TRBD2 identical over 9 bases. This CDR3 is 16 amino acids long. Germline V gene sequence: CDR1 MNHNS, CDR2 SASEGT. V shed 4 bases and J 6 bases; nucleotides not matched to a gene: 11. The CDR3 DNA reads TGTGCCAGCAGTGTATCGGTGGGCGGGAGGGGGGATACGCAGTATTTT. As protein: CASSVSVGGRGDTQYF.

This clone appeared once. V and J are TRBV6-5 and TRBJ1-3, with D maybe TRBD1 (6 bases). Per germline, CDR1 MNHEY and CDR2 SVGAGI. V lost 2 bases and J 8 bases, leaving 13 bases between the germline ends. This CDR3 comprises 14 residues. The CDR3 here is CASSYPDRMDTIYF. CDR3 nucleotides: TGTGCCAGCAGTTACCCCGACAGGATGGACACCATATATTTT.

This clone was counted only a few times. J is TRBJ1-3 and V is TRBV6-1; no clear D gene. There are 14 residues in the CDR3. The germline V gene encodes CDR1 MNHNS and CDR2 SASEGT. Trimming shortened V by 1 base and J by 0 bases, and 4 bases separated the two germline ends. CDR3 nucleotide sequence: TGTGCCAGCAGTGAAGTCCGCTCTGGAAACACCATATATTTT. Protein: CASSEVRSGNTIYF.

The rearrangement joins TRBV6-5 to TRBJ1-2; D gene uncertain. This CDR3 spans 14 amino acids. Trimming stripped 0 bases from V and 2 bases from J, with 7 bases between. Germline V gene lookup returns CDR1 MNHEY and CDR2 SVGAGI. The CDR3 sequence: CASSYSKQNYGYTF. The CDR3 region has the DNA TGTGCCAGCAGTTACTCGAAACAGAACTATGGCTACACCTTC.

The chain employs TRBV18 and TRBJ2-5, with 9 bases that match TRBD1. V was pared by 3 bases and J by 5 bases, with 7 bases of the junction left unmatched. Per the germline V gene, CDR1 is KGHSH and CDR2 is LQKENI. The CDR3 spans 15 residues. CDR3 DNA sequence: TGTGCCAGCTCACCCCCGGGACAGGGTTTTGAGACCCAGTACTTC. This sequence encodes CASSPPGQGFETQYF. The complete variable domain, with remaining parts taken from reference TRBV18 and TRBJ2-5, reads NAGVMQNPRHLVRRRGQEARLRCSPMKGHSHVYWYRQLPEEGLKFMVYLQKENIIDESGMPKERFSAEFPKEGPSILRIQQVVRGDSAAYFCASSPPGQGFETQYFGPGTRLLVL.

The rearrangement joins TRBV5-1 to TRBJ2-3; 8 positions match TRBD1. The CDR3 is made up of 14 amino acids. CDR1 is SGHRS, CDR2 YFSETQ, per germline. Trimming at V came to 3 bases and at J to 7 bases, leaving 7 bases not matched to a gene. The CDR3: CASSSPGGLNTQYF. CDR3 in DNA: TGCGCCAGCAGCTCCCCAGGGGGCCTAAATACGCAGTATTTT.

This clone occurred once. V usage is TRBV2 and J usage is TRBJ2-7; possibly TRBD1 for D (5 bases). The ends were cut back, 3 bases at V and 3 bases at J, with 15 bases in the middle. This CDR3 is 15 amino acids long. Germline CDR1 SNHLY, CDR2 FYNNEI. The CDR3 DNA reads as TGTGCCAGCAGTGAGTTGGTTCAGCAGGGCTACGAGCAGTACTTC. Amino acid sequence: CASSELVQQGYEQYF.

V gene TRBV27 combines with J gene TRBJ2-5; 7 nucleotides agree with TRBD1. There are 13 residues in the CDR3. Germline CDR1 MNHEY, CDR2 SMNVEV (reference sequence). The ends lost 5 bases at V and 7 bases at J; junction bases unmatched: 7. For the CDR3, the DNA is TGTGCCAGCAGTCAAAGACAGGGAGTGACCCAGTACTTC. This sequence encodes CASSQRQGVTQYF.

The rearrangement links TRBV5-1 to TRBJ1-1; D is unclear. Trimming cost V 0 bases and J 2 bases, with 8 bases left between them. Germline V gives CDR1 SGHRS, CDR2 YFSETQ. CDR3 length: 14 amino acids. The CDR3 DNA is TGCGCCAGCAGCTTGGGGCAGATAAACACTGAAGCTTTCTTT. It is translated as CASSLGQINTEAFF. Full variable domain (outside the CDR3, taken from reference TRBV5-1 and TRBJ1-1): KAGVTQTPRYLIKTRGQQVTLSCSPISGHRSVSWYQQTPGQGLQFLFEYFSETQRNKGNFPGRFSGRQFSNSRSEMNVSTLELGDSALYLCASSLGQINTEAFFGQGTRLTVV.

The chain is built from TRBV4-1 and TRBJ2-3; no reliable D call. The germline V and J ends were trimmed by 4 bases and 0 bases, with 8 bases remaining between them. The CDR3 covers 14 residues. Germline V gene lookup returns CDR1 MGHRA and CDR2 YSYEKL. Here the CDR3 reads CASSLETSTDTQYF. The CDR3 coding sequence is TGCGCCAGCAGCCTCGAAACTAGCACAGATACGCAGTATTTT.

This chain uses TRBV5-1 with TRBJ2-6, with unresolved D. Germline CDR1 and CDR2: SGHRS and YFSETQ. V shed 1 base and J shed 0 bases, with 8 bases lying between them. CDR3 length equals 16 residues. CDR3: CASSLKASSGANVLTF. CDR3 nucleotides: TGCGCCAGCAGCTTGAAGGCTAGCTCTGGGGCCAACGTCCTGACTTTC. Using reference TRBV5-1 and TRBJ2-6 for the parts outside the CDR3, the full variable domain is KAGVTQTPRYLIKTRGQQVTLSCSPISGHRSVSWYQQTPGQGLQFLFEYFSETQRNKGNFPGRFSGRQFSNSRSEMNVSTLELGDSALYLCASSLKASSGANVLTFGAGSRLTVL.

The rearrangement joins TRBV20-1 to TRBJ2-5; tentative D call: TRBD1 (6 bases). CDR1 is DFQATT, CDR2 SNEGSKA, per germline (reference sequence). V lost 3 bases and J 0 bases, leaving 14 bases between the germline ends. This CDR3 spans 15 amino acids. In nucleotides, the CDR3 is TGCAGTGCTAGTAGGGGGACAATCCACCAAGAGACCCAGTACTTC. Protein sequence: CSASRGTIHQETQYF.

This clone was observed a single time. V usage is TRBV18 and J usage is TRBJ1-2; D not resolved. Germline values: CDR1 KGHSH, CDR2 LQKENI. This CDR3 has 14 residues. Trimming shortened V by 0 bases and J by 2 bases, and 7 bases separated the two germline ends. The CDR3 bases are TGTGCCAGCTCACCACCGAACTCCAACTATGGCTACACCTTC. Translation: CASSPPNSNYGYTF. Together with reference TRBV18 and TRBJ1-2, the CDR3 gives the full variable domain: NAGVMQNPRHLVRRRGQEARLRCSPMKGHSHVYWYRQLPEEGLKFMVYLQKENIIDESGMPKERFSAEFPKEGPSILRIQQVVRGDSAAYFCASSPPNSNYGYTFGSGTRLTVV.

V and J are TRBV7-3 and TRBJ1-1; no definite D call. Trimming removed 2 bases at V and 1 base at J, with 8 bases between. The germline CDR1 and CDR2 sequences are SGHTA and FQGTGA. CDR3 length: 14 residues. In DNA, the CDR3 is TGTGCCAGCAGCTTATTCGGCGGGAACACTGAAGCTTTCTTT. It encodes CASSLFGGNTEAFF.